What follows are 16 T cell receptor beta chains derived from one specimen sequenced in a study of neurological immune-mediated disorders. MiXCR, applied by TCRdb to the 5' RACE reads, yields one record per CDR3 protein. The sample includes roughly 74,000 distinct CDR3 sequences, roughly 5.6% of them seen just once. Material: PBMCs. These receptors were taken from a man between 18 and 35 years old with multiple sclerosis.

Many counts were recorded for this clonotype. This rearrangement joins TRBV6-4 to TRBJ1-5; the D gene is possibly TRBD1 (6 bases). CDR1 and CDR2 (germline): MRHNA, SNTAGT. V was shortened by 10 bases and J by 4 bases, with 14 bases between the two germline ends. This CDR3 is built from 13 residues. CDR3 sequence: CATSPGANQPQHF. The CDR3 DNA is TGTGCCACCTCCCCGGGGGCGAATCAGCCCCAGCATTTT.

The table lists this clonotype with many counts. Here the CDR3 DNA reads TGCAGTGCTAGAGACTGGGGGGCGGACTATGGCTACACCTTC. It yields the protein CSARDWGADYGYTF. The chain has TRBV20-1 and TRBJ1-2; TRBD1 might be the D (6 bases). The CDR3 extends over 14 amino acids. The V gene lost 0 bases and the J gene lost 3 bases, with 11 bases spanning the gap. The germline V gene has CDR1 DFQATT and CDR2 SNEGSKA (reference sequence).

Ten or more counts support this clonotype. The chain combines TRBV12-3 or TRBV12-4 with TRBJ2-7, with D unclear. The length of the CDR3 is 13 residues. Trimming shortened V by 2 bases and J by 7 bases, and 12 bases separated the two germline ends. The CDR3 reads CASSLRVPREQYF. The CDR3 DNA follows: TGTGCCAGCAGTTTACGGGTTCCCCGGGAGCAGTACTTC.

This clonotype was observed a handful of times. The junction does not match germline at one end; this may be a read error. V is TRBV10-3 and J is TRBJ1-6; no clear D gene. This CDR3 spans 15 amino acids. Per the germline V gene, CDR1 is ENHRY and CDR2 is SYGVKD. CDR3 amino acids: CAISVSSVGNSPLNF. As DNA, the CDR3 is TGTGCCATCAGTGTTTCGTCGGTCGGGAATTCACCCCTCAACTTT.

This clonotype was seen at least ten times. The rearrangement uses TRBV7-2 and TRBJ2-7; 11 positions match TRBD2. CDR1 and CDR2 from the germline V gene are SGHTA and FQGNSA. Losses at the gene ends were 5 bases for V and 7 bases for J; bases not matched to a gene: 13. The CDR3 consists of 16 residues. The chain's CDR3 is CASSPTTSGSFVEQYF. The CDR3 nucleotides are TGTGCCAGCAGCCCGACAACTAGCGGGAGTTTCGTGGAGCAGTACTTC.

This clonotype was counted at least ten times. The chain carries TRBV10-3 and TRBJ1-2; no clear D gene. The V gene's germline CDR1 is ENHRY and CDR2 SYGVKD. Trimming took 7 bases from V and 3 from J, leaving 12 bases between them. This CDR3 spans 13 amino acids. The CDR3 nucleotides read TGTGCCATCACCCCAAGGTTCGACTATGGCTACACCTTC. This gives the protein CAITPRFDYGYTF.

Many counts were recorded for this clonotype. V gene TRBV20-1 combines with J gene TRBJ2-3, with no clear D. V lost 0 bases, J lost 2 bases, and 6 bases lay in between. The germline V gene encodes CDR1 DFQATT and CDR2 SNEGSKA (reference sequence). The CDR3 is 13 residues long. CDR3 sequence (DNA): TGCAGTGCTAGAGAGCATGACACAGATACGCAGTATTTT. This codes for CSAREHDTDTQYF.

This clonotype showed up many times. The chain links TRBV7-8 to TRBJ2-5; unclear D gene. Trimming left V 1 base short and J 4 bases short, with 10 bases between. CDR3 size: 14 residues. Per the germline V gene, CDR1 is SGHVS and CDR2 is FQNEAQ. The CDR3 DNA follows: TGTGCCAGCAGCTTAGTGGCTGCGCGAGAGACCCAGTACTTC. Translating it yields CASSLVAARETQYF.

The table lists this clonotype with many counts. The J gene is TRBJ2-5, the V gene TRBV20-1; maybe TRBD1 (6 bases). CDR3 length equals 13 residues. The V gene's germline CDR1 is DFQATT and CDR2 SNEGSKA (reference sequence). Trimming cost V 4 bases and J 6 bases, with 15 bases left between them. The CDR3 coding sequence is TGCAGTGCTACCCAACCAGGGGCAAAGACCCAGTACTTC. It encodes CSATQPGAKTQYF.

This clonotype was found many times. The rearrangement uses TRBV5-5 and TRBJ2-1; D remains ambiguous. The CDR3 consists of 14 residues. Germline-derived CDR1 and CDR2 are SGHKS and YYEKEE (reference sequence). Trimming cost V 6 bases and J 4 bases, with 14 bases left between them. The CDR3 protein is CASTPLDLYNEQFF. DNA of the CDR3: TGTGCCAGCACTCCCTTGGACCTATACAATGAGCAGTTCTTC. Drawing the rest from reference TRBV5-5 and TRBJ2-1, the complete variable domain is DAGVTQSPTHLIKTRGQQVTLRCSPISGHKSVSWYQQVLGQGPQFIFQYYEKEERGRGNFPDRFSARQFPNYSSELNVNALLLGDSALYLCASTPLDLYNEQFFGPGTRLTVL.

Ten or more counts support this clonotype. The chain joins TRBV5-1 to TRBJ1-1, with D possibly matching TRBD1 (6 bases). The CDR3 consists of 18 residues. The V and J ends lost 4 bases and 1 base respectively, with 23 bases between them. Germline V gives CDR1 SGHRS, CDR2 YFSETQ. CDR3 in DNA: TGCGCCAGCAGCCCCGGGTTGGGGGGCGTCGGCCCGAACACTGAAGCTTTCTTT. This gives the protein CASSPGLGGVGPNTEAFF. The entire variable domain, with the rest obtained from reference TRBV5-1 and TRBJ1-1, is as follows: KAGVTQTPRYLIKTRGQQVTLSCSPISGHRSVSWYQQTPGQGLQFLFEYFSETQRNKGNFPGRFSGRQFSNSRSEMNVSTLELGDSALYLCASSPGLGGVGPNTEAFFGQGTRLTVV.

This clonotype was observed at least ten times. One end of the junction fails to match germline, which may point to a read error. The chain has TRBV20-1 and TRBJ1-1, with D perhaps matching TRBD1 (5 bases). CDR1 DFQATT and CDR2 SNEGSKA come from the germline V gene (reference sequence). The CDR3 totals 8 residues. The CDR3 DNA sequence: TGCAGTGCTGTCCGGGACGCCTTT. This translates into CSAVRDAF.

This clonotype was seen at least ten times. The J gene is TRBJ2-1, the V gene TRBV29-1; D is possibly TRBD1 or TRBD2 (5 bases each). CDR3 length equals 11 residues. Trimming removed 8 bases from V and 10 bases from J, with 15 bases in between. CDR1 and CDR2 from the germline V gene are SQVTM and ANQGSEA. This CDR3 reads CSPRTRGEQFF. The CDR3 region has the DNA TGCAGCCCTCGGACACGGGGCGAGCAGTTCTTC.

This clonotype has ten or more counts. V usage is TRBV6-5 and J usage is TRBJ2-7, with 9 bases that match TRBD1. V lost 6 bases, J lost 3 bases, and 21 bases stayed unmatched. CDR3 size: 19 residues. The germline gives CDR1 MNHEY, CDR2 SVGAGI. The DNA for the CDR3 is TGTGCCAGCAGAAGTCACAGGGGGCGCGTATGGGGTCCCCTCTACGAGCAGTACTTC. Its protein product is CASRSHRGRVWGPLYEQYF.

In its sample, this clonotype was seen many times. This chain links TRBV30 with TRBJ2-7; TRBD2 matches 7 bases. This CDR3 spans 13 amino acids. Per germline, CDR1 GTSNPN and CDR2 SVGIG (reference sequence). Trimming took 5 bases from V and 3 from J; bases not matched to a gene: 7. CDR3 nucleotide sequence: TGTGCCTGGTCGACTAGCAGCCTCTACGAGCAGTACTTC. It translates to CAWSTSSLYEQYF.

This clonotype showed up many times. The chain joins TRBV20-1 to TRBJ2-3; possible D gene TRBD2, 6 bases. From germline, CDR1 is DFQATT and CDR2 SNEGSKA (reference sequence). Deletions cut 2 bases from V and 1 base from J, with 10 bases between. The CDR3 covers 14 residues. CDR3 nucleotide sequence: TGCAGTGCTAGAAAGGCTAGCGGCACAGATACGCAGTATTTT. It specifies CSARKASGTDTQYF.